The 11 T cell receptor beta chains in this list originate from one sample, sequenced in a study of cytomegalovirus exposure and HLA in healthy donors. The PCR ran on 60 Vbeta and 13 Jbeta primers. Clones were sequenced by immunoSEQ multiplex PCR, and TCRdb holds only the in-frame ones, with some missing. This sample has approximately 81,000 clones, with less than 80% found just once. Material for sequencing was PBMCs. Source of these receptors: a man aged 40-49 years in good health and CMV-seropositive.

This clone was observed a handful of times. J is TRBJ1-4 and V is TRBV10-2; the D is unclear. With 2 bases removed from V and 7 bases from J, the gap between germline ends came to 11 bases. The CDR3 runs 14 residues. Per the germline V gene, CDR1 is WSHSY and CDR2 is SAAADI. CDR3 residues: CASSEAEYAEKLFF. Here the CDR3 DNA reads TGCGCCAGCAGTGAGGCGGAATACGCTGAAAAACTGTTTTTT.

This sequence joins TRBV2 and TRBJ2-3, with D unclear. The CDR3 is made up of 15 amino acids. Trimming shortened V by 3 bases and J by 7 bases, and 17 bases separated the two germline ends. Germline V gives CDR1 SNHLY, CDR2 FYNNEI. CDR3 in DNA: TGTGCCAGCAGTGAGACACGTCCACTCGATAATACGCAGTATTTT. It translates to CASSETRPLDNTQYF.

This clone was observed a handful of times. The V call is TRBV4-1, the J call TRBJ2-1; TRBD1 matches at 7 bases. The germline CDR1 and CDR2 sequences are MGHRA and YSYEKL. The CDR3 covers 15 residues. Trimming removed 1 base from V and 4 bases from J; junction bases left unmatched: 4. This CDR3 reads CASSQGGGRYNEQFF. The CDR3 DNA is TGCGCCAGCAGCCAAGGAGGGGGCAGGTACAATGAGCAGTTCTTC.

The J gene is TRBJ1-1, the V gene TRBV5-5; TRBD1 matches at 9 bases. CDR1 SGHKS and CDR2 YYEKEE come from the germline V gene (reference sequence). The ends lost 0 bases at V and 9 bases at J; junction bases unmatched: 15. This CDR3 has 17 residues. Here the CDR3 DNA reads TGTGCCAGCAGCTTGGTGAGAACAGGGGGCCTGGCTGGGCAAGCTTTCTTT. Its protein is CASSLVRTGGLAGQAFF. Drawing the rest from reference TRBV5-5 and TRBJ1-1, the complete variable domain is DAGVTQSPTHLIKTRGQQVTLRCSPISGHKSVSWYQQVLGQGPQFIFQYYEKEERGRGNFPDRFSARQFPNYSSELNVNALLLGDSALYLCASSLVRTGGLAGQAFFGQGTRLTVV.

J is TRBJ1-6 and V is TRBV6-5; 7 positions match TRBD1. The germline gives CDR1 MNHEY, CDR2 SVGAGI. V shed 4 bases, J shed 7 bases, and the junction held 10 bases outside the gene matches. The CDR3 covers 16 residues. CDR3 protein: CASSLPPRQGNSPLHF. DNA of the CDR3: TGTGCCAGCAGTTTACCCCCTCGACAGGGAAATTCACCCCTCCACTTT.

This chain connects TRBV2 to TRBJ1-4; no clear D. Trimming removed 2 bases at V and 10 bases at J, with 17 bases between. CDR3 length: 15 residues. Germline V gene data show CDR1 as SNHLY and CDR2 as FYNNEI. The CDR3 spells CASSENTRAGSKLFF. For the CDR3, the DNA is TGTGCCAGCAGTGAAAATACGAGGGCCGGTTCAAAACTGTTTTTT.

This chain uses TRBV11-2 with TRBJ2-7; tentatively, D is TRBD1 (5 bases). V was cut by 1 base and J by 7 bases, with 11 bases left in between. The germline CDR1 and CDR2 sequences are SGHAT and FQNNGV. CDR3 size: 13 residues. In DNA form, the CDR3 reads TGTGCCAGCAGCTTAGGACGGACATCGGAGCAGTACTTC. Protein product: CASSLGRTSEQYF.

This rearrangement joins TRBV5-1 to TRBJ2-1, with D possibly matching TRBD2 (7 bases). Trimming removed 0 bases at V and 3 bases at J, with 13 bases between. Germline assignment: CDR1 SGHRS and CDR2 YFSETQ. This CDR3 has 16 residues. The CDR3 region is CASSLGAGANYNEQFF. In DNA form, the CDR3 reads TGCGCCAGCAGCTTGGGGGCGGGGGCTAACTACAATGAGCAGTTCTTC.

The J gene is TRBJ1-5, the V gene TRBV28; D not resolved. The CDR3 is 13 residues long. The germline V gene encodes CDR1 MDHEN and CDR2 SYDVKM. The V end was cut by 7 bases, the J end by 2 bases, with 9 bases between. The CDR3 nucleotides read TGTGCCAGCAAGGCGGGTGGCAATCAGCCCCAGCATTTT. Protein product: CASKAGGNQPQHF.

This clone was counted once. The rearrangement links TRBV10-3 to TRBJ2-7, with TRBD1 identical over 7 bases. Per germline, CDR1 ENHRY and CDR2 SYGVKD. Trimming at V came to 2 bases and at J to 2 bases, leaving 6 bases not matched to a gene. This CDR3 is built from 15 residues. The CDR3 loop is CAISEGDRVTYEQYF. The CDR3, as DNA: TGTGCCATCAGTGAGGGAGACAGGGTTACCTACGAGCAGTACTTC.

The chain recombines TRBV7-9 with TRBJ2-2; D remains ambiguous. V gave up 5 bases and J gave up 1 base, with 2 bases separating them. The CDR3 totals 12 residues. Germline loops: CDR1 SEHNR, CDR2 FQNEAQ (reference sequence). The CDR3 nucleotides are TGTGCCAGCAGCCGGAACACCGGGGAGCTGTTTTTT. Translation: CASSRNTGELFF. Together with reference TRBV7-9 and TRBJ2-2, the CDR3 gives the full variable domain: DTGVSQNPRHKITKRGQNVTFRCDPISEHNRLYWYRQTLGQGPEFLTYFQNEAQLEKSRLLSDRFSAERPKGSFSTLEIQRTEQGDSAMYLCASSRNTGELFFGEGSRLTVL.